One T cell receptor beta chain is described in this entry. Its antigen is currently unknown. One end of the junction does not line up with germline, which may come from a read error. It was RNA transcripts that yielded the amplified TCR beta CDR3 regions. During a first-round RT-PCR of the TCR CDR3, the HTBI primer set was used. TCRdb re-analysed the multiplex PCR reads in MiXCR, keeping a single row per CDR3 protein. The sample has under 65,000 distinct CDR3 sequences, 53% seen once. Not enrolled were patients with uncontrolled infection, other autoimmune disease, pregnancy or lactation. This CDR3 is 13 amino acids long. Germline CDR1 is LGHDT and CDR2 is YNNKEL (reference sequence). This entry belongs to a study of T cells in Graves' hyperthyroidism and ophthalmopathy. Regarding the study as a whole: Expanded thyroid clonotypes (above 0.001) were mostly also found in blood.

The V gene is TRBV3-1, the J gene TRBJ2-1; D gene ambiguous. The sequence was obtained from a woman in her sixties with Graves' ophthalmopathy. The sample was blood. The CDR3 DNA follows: TGCGCCACCTCTTCCAGCTCCTACAATGAGCGGTTCTTC. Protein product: CATSSSSYNERFF.